These T cell receptor beta chains were read from a single sample in a study of cytomegalovirus exposure and HLA in healthy donors. Assay: immunoSEQ multiplex PCR; the TCRdb copy retains only in-frame clones and omits some. The sample shows 100,000 to 150,000 clones, 83% of them seen only once. Material for sequencing was PBMCs. The receptors were sampled from a girl aged 2-15 years in good health and CMV-seronegative. The CDR3 runs from the conserved cysteine through the conserved F or W. Each record gives: D gene, CDR3 length, clone size, J gene, V gene, CDR3 protein, CDR3 DNA. The D gene is left open where the match is weak. Clone size is shown for a subset of rows, as once, few, many or a class of expanded clone.

>NA|16|NA|TRBJ1-6|TRBV19
CASSMSGDPGNSPLHF
TGTGCCAGTAGTATGAGCGGGGACCCTGGGAATTCACCCCTCCACTTT
>NA|18|NA|TRBJ2-7|TRBV7-2
CASSLVAPVRGISYEQYF
TGTGCCAGCAGCTTAGTCGCTCCCGTCCGGGGGATATCCTACGAGCAGTACTTC
>TRBD1|20|NA|TRBJ1-4|TRBV28
CASSFSLGQDRAYGNEKLFF
TGTGCCAGCAGTTTTTCCCTCGGGCAAGACAGGGCTTATGGTAATGAAAAACTGTTTTTT
>NA|13|once|TRBJ1-5|TRBV7-2
CASSSTSRQPQHF
TGTGCCAGCAGCTCAACAAGTCGTCAGCCCCAGCATTTT
>NA|15|NA|TRBJ2-7|TRBV6-5
CASSYSLAENYEQYF
TGTGCCAGCAGTTACTCGTTAGCGGAAAATTACGAGCAGTACTTC
>NA|14|NA|TRBJ1-1|TRBV5-8
CASRRLSGMAEAFF
TGTGCCAGCAGACGACTCTCAGGGATGGCTGAAGCTTTCTTT
>NA|14|NA|TRBJ1-3|TRBV6-5
CASSYSRGGNTIYF
TGTGCCAGCAGTTACTCGAGAGGCGGAAACACCATATATTTT
>NA|15|NA|TRBJ2-7|TRBV4-1
CASSQVGGSFDEQYF
TGCGCCAGCAGCCAAGTTGGAGGGTCTTTCGACGAGCAGTACTTC
>NA|11|NA|TRBJ2-5|TRBV11-1
CASSLQETQYF
TGTGCCAGCTCCCTTCAAGAGACCCAGTACTTC
>TRBD1|15|NA|TRBJ1-4|TRBV28
CASSLGGQGNEKLFF
TGTGCCAGCAGTTTAGGGGGACAGGGGAATGAAAAACTGTTTTTT
>NA|15|NA|TRBJ1-6|TRBV27
CASSHLGSYNSPLHF
TGTGCCAGCAGTCACCTCGGGTCCTATAATTCACCCCTCCACTTT
>NA|14|NA|TRBJ1-5|TRBV28
CASSLWGLVEPQHF
TGTGCCAGCAGTTTATGGGGCCTCGTTGAGCCCCAGCATTTT
>TRBD2|13|few|TRBJ2-7|TRBV30
CAWSLAGAYEQYF
TGTGCCTGGAGTCTAGCGGGAGCCTACGAGCAGTACTTC
>TRBD1|17|NA|TRBJ1-5|TRBV27
CASSKGQGAVSNQPQHF
TGTGCCAGCAGTAAAGGACAGGGGGCGGTTAGCAATCAGCCCCAGCATTTT
>NA|14|NA|TRBJ2-7|TRBV27
CASSFRRGVYEQYF
TGTGCCAGCAGTTTTCGCAGGGGCGTGTACGAGCAGTACTTC
>NA|15|NA|TRBJ2-4|TRBV30
CAWSVGTLAKNIQYF
TGTGCCTGGAGTGTAGGGACACTAGCCAAAAACATTCAGTACTTC
>TRBD1|15|NA|TRBJ2-5|TRBV6-1
CASRWTGGLQETQYF
TGTGCCAGCAGATGGACAGGGGGACTCCAAGAGACCCAGTACTTC
>NA|13|NA|TRBJ1-2|TRBV19
CASIQNSGYGYTF
TGTGCCAGTATCCAGAACTCAGGCTATGGCTACACCTTC
>NA|17|NA|TRBJ2-3|TRBV18
CASSPPRLAESTDTQYF
TGTGCCAGCTCACCACCGAGGCTAGCTGAAAGCACAGATACGCAGTATTTT
>TRBD2|22|NA|TRBJ2-7|TRBV7-7
CASSLRGLRTSGGPFRALKEYF
TGTGCTAGCAGTTTAAGGGGACTCCGAACTAGCGGGGGACCCTTCCGAGCACTCAAGGAGTACTTC
>NA|10|NA|TRBJ2-5|TRBV19
CASGEETQYF
TGTGCCAGTGGAGAAGAGACCCAGTACTTC
>TRBD1|16|NA|TRBJ2-7|TRBV28
CASSFRQGPPPNEQYF
TGTGCCAGCAGTTTTAGACAGGGGCCTCCTCCGAACGAGCAGTACTTC
>TRBD1|15|NA|TRBJ2-2|TRBV9
CASSPTDRLFGELFF
TGTGCCAGCAGCCCGACGGACAGGCTATTCGGGGAGCTGTTTTTT
>TRBD2|17|once|TRBJ2-3|TRBV4-1
CASSQVSAGAGQNTQYF
TGCGCCAGCAGCCAAGTGTCAGCGGGAGCAGGGCAGAATACGCAGTATTTT
>TRBD2|16|NA|TRBJ2-5|TRBV4-2
CASSQEIWTSEETQYF
TGTGCCAGCAGCCAAGAGATTTGGACTAGCGAAGAGACCCAGTACTTC
>NA|13|NA|TRBJ1-6|TRBV9
CASSPGIGSPLHF
TGTGCCAGCAGCCCCGGGATTGGTTCACCCCTCCACTTT
>NA|14|NA|TRBJ2-7|TRBV25-1
CASSESTGRHEQYF
TGTGCCAGCAGTGAATCCACAGGGAGACACGAGCAGTACTTC
>TRBD2|18|NA|TRBJ2-2|TRBV5-1
CASSLAASGRGADGELFF
TGCGCCAGCAGCTTGGCCGCTAGCGGGAGAGGTGCTGACGGGGAGCTGTTTTTT
>NA|17|NA|TRBJ2-3|TRBV27
CASSLYLARGLGDTQYF
TGTGCCAGCAGTTTATATCTAGCGCGGGGGCTAGGAGATACGCAGTATTTT
>NA|13|NA|TRBJ2-2|TRBV27
CASSFEAAGELFF
TGTGCCAGCAGTTTTGAGGCCGCCGGGGAGCTGTTTTTT
>NA|14|once|TRBJ1-5|TRBV28
CASSLEAYNQPQHF
TGTGCCAGCAGTTTAGAGGCCTACAATCAGCCCCAGCATTTT
>NA|13|NA|TRBJ1-1|TRBV11-3
CASSLYGDTEAFF
TGTGCCAGCAGCTTATACGGGGACACTGAAGCTTTCTTT
>TRBD2|15|NA|TRBJ2-1|TRBV2
CASRGLAGDGGEQFF
TGTGCCAGCAGGGGACTAGCGGGAGACGGTGGTGAGCAGTTCTTC
>NA|18|NA|TRBJ1-2|TRBV10-3
CAISDQRGFLLVTYGYTF
TGTGCCATCAGTGACCAGCGGGGATTCTTGTTAGTGACCTATGGCTACACCTTC
>TRBD2|16|NA|TRBJ2-3|TRBV19
CASSISSGGSRDTQYF
TGTGCCAGTAGTATAAGTTCCGGCGGGAGTAGGGATACGCAGTATTTT
>NA|16|NA|TRBJ1-1|TRBV7-2
CASSWTLGRRNTEAFF
TGTGCCAGCAGCTGGACTCTTGGGCGGCGGAACACTGAAGCTTTCTTT
>TRBD1|14|NA|TRBJ2-7|TRBV15
CATSRGDRGHEQYF
TGTGCCACCAGCAGAGGAGACAGGGGTCACGAGCAGTACTTC
>TRBD2|14|once|TRBJ2-3|TRBV13
CASSLYTGGDTQYF
TGTGCCAGCAGCTTATATACGGGAGGAGATACGCAGTATTTT
>TRBD2|16|NA|TRBJ2-3|TRBV29-1
CSVDAPSGGATDTQYF
TGCAGCGTTGACGCGCCTAGCGGGGGGGCGACAGATACGCAGTATTTT
>NA|14|NA|TRBJ2-7|TRBV7-9
CASSLETIEHEQYF
TGTGCCAGCAGCTTAGAAACTATTGAGCACGAGCAGTACTTC
>NA|11|NA|TRBJ1-1|TRBV10-3
CAISPLNEAFF
TGTGCCATCAGCCCCCTTAATGAAGCTTTCTTT
>TRBD1|15|NA|TRBJ2-7|TRBV6-1
CASSEWTGGTYEQYF
TGTGCCAGCAGTGAATGGACAGGGGGCACTTACGAGCAGTACTTC
>NA|16|NA|TRBJ1-1|TRBV27
CASMPQVKQTIEEAFF
TGTGCCAGCATGCCCCAAGTTAAGCAGACTATAGAGGAAGCTTTCTTT
>NA|16|few|TRBJ1-5|TRBV9
CASSVGRGQRNQPQHF
TGTGCCAGCAGCGTAGGCCGAGGACAGCGCAATCAGCCCCAGCATTTT
>TRBD1|15|NA|TRBJ2-2|TRBV5-1
CASNKGTAFTGELFF
TGCGCCAGCAACAAAGGGACAGCCTTTACCGGGGAGCTGTTTTTT
>NA|12|NA|TRBJ2-1|TRBV16
CASSQARAGRFF
TGTGCCAGCAGCCAAGCCAGGGCAGGGCGGTTCTTC
>TRBD2|17|NA|TRBJ2-3|TRBV9
CASRGTSGGPPADTQYF
TGTGCCAGCAGAGGGACTAGCGGGGGGCCCCCCGCAGATACGCAGTATTTT
>NA|15|NA|TRBJ2-3|TRBV14
CASSPIPGFTDTQYF
TGTGCCAGCAGCCCAATCCCAGGTTTCACAGATACGCAGTATTTT